This TCR beta chain was captured in a study of blood T cell repertoires in COVID-19. Looking at the study overall: The cDNA or gDNA used as material had been derived from T cells, B-cell-depleted T cells, or PBMCs.

There are 14 residues in the CDR3. Trimming removed 1 base from V and 3 bases from J, with 8 bases in between. Germline CDR1 SGHRS, CDR2 YFSETQ. In its sample, this clone was seen a few times. Source study methods: Using reference gene primer amplification, nucleated cell counts were estimated. Only in-frame clones appear in the TCRdb table, and some are missing; sequencing was by immunoSEQ multiplex PCR. The D gene and trimming were derived from the DNA, and the V and J assignments and clone size from that table. The data hold under 200,000 clones, with under 90% observed a single time. Two negative PCRs, clearance, or symptom resolution characterized the recovered Cohort 3 donors.

V is TRBV5-1 and J is TRBJ1-3, with D possibly matching TRBD1 (6 bases). This TCR came from a man between 60 and 75 years old who had recovered from COVID-19. Sample: PBMCs or T cells enriched from blood (not recorded which). The chain's CDR3 is CASSLTGHGNTIYF. CDR3 in DNA: TGCGCCAGCAGCTTGACAGGGCATGGAAACACCATATATTTT.